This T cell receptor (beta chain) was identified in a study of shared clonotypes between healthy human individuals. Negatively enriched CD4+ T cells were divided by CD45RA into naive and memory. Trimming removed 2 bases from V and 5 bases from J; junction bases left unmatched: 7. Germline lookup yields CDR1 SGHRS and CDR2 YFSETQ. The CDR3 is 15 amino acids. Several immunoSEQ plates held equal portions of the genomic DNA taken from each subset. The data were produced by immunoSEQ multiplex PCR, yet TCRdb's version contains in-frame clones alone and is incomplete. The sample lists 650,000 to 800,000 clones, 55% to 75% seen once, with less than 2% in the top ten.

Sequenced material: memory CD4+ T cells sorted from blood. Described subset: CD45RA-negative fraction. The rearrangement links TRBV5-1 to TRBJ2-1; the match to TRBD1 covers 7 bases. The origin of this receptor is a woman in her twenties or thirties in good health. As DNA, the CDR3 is TGCGCCAGCAGCTTCAAGGGGGCGGTCGACAATGAGCAGTTCTTC. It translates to CASSFKGAVDNEQFF.